This T cell receptor (beta chain) appears in the sequencing data of a study of T cells after yellow fever vaccination. TCRdb fed the 5' RACE reads into MiXCR, producing one record per CDR3 protein. The sample consists of 500,000 to 650,000 distinct CDR3 sequences, approximately 13% of them appearing once. Findings of the study overall: A secondary response was less intense yet reached its peak sooner, at day 5 versus 15.

The ends lost 6 bases at V and 7 bases at J; junction bases unmatched: 5. This CDR3 has 12 amino acids. Germline V CDR1 and CDR2: ENHRY, SYGVKD. Notes on this clonotype: Its antigen is currently unknown.

The source was PBMCs, collected on the day of the yellow fever booster vaccination. This receptor was obtained from a man aged 25 to 40 who received the YFV17D yellow fever vaccine. The gene calls are TRBV10-3 and TRBJ2-7; 8 bases map to TRBD1. The CDR3 reads CAIRQGVEEQYF. The CDR3 region has the DNA TGTGCCATCAGACAGGGGGTGGAGGAGCAGTACTTC.